Below are 29 T cell receptor beta chains sequenced from a single sample in a study of blood T cell repertoires in COVID-19. Generated by immunoSEQ multiplex PCR, the TCRdb table keeps only in-frame clones and is missing some. The sample records about 59,000 clones, less than 75% being singletons. Sequenced: peripheral blood. The receptors come from a woman between 70 and 85 years old with acute or convalescent COVID-19.

The chain employs TRBV5-5 and TRBJ2-7; possibly TRBD1 for D (6 bases). Germline values: CDR1 SGHKS, CDR2 YYEKEE (reference sequence). Trimming removed 1 base at V and 5 bases at J, with 10 bases between. The CDR3 has 13 residues. CDR3 loop: CASSLTGTHEQYV. The DNA for the CDR3 is TGTGCCAGCAGCTTGACAGGGACGCACGAGCAGTACGTC.

J is TRBJ1-1 and V is TRBV10-3; no clear D. V dropped 3 bases and J dropped 0 bases, with 8 bases sitting between them. Per germline, CDR1 ENHRY and CDR2 SYGVKD. This CDR3 comprises 14 residues. The CDR3 bases are TGTGCCATCAGTGACCAGGAACTGAACACTGAAGCTTTCTTT. This translates into CAISDQELNTEAFF.

The rearrangement joins TRBV12-5 to TRBJ1-1; 10 positions match TRBD1. With V trimmed by 1 base and J by 6 bases, 2 bases remained unmatched. There are 14 residues in the CDR3. Germline lookup yields CDR1 LGHNT and CDR2 FRNRAP. Written as DNA, the CDR3 is TGTGCTAGTGGTTTGGGACAGGGGGCATCTGAAGCTTTCTTT. Translating it yields CASGLGQGASEAFF.

The chain combines TRBV14 with TRBJ2-2; D uncertain. The CDR3 totals 15 residues. Deletions cut 4 bases from V and 1 base from J, with 10 bases between. The V gene's germline CDR1 is SGHDN and CDR2 FVKESK. CDR3 DNA sequence: TGTGCCAGCAGCCCCCAGATAAGGAACACCGGGGAGCTGTTTTTT. Its translation is CASSPQIRNTGELFF.

The V and J genes are TRBV6-1 and TRBJ1-1; D unresolved. V lost 1 base, J lost 4 bases, and 10 bases lay in between. This CDR3 contains 14 residues. Germline V gene sequence: CDR1 MNHNS, CDR2 SASEGT. The CDR3 sequence: CASSEERSGTEAFF. CDR3 DNA: TGTGCCAGCAGTGAAGAAAGGTCAGGCACTGAAGCTTTCTTT.

The chain combines TRBV30 with TRBJ1-4; D gene uncertain. The germline V and J ends were trimmed by 8 bases and 8 bases, with 18 bases remaining between them. Germline assignment: CDR1 GTSNPN and CDR2 SVGIG (reference sequence). There are 13 residues in the CDR3. CDR3 nucleotide sequence: TGTGCCGGGCAGTTGAGGGATCGGGAAAAACTGTTTTTT. This gives the protein CAGQLRDREKLFF.

This chain joins TRBV3-1 (or the pseudogene TRBV3-2) and TRBJ1-2; D remains unclear. The CDR3 has 13 residues. Looked up from germline, CDR1 is LGHDT and CDR2 is YNNKEL (reference sequence). The germline V and J ends were trimmed by 7 bases and 8 bases, with 17 bases remaining between them. CDR3 coding DNA: TGTGCCAGCAACCACGGCGGGAGTGCGGGCTACACCTTC. This sequence encodes CASNHGGSAGYTF.

V gene TRBV7-8 combines with J gene TRBJ2-5; 7 nucleotides match TRBD1. The CDR3 sequence is 15 residues long. Germline-derived CDR1 and CDR2 are SGHVS and FQNEAQ. The V gene end was trimmed by 2 bases and the J gene end by 2 bases; junction bases not matched to a gene: 5. The chain's CDR3 is CASSLMGQMQETQYF. CDR3 in DNA: TGTGCCAGCAGCTTAATGGGACAGATGCAAGAGACCCAGTACTTC. The full variable domain, in which reference TRBV7-8 and TRBJ2-5 provide the parts outside the CDR3, is GAGVSQSPRYKVAKRGQDVALRCDPISGHVSLFWYQQALGQGPEFLTYFQNEAQLDKSGLPSDRFFAERPEGSVSTLKIQRTQQEDSAVYLCASSLMGQMQETQYFGPGTRLLVL.

V gene TRBV19 combines with J gene TRBJ2-2; TRBD2 is a possible D gene (5 bases). The V end was cut by 5 bases, the J end by 7 bases, with 14 bases between. The CDR3 has 14 amino acids. CDR1 is LNHDA and CDR2 is SQIVND in the germline V gene (reference sequence). The CDR3, as DNA: TGTGCCAGTAGTTTGATGAGGGCCGGCGGGGAGCTGTTTTTT. Residues: CASSLMRAGGELFF. The variable domain in full, completed from reference TRBV19 and TRBJ2-2, reads DGGITQSPKYLFRKEGQNVTLSCEQNLNHDAMYWYRQDPGQGLRLIYYSQIVNDFQKGDIAEGYSVSREKKESFPLTVTSAQKNPTAFYLCASSLMRAGGELFFGEGSRLTVL.

Of note for this clone: The junction departs from the called germline gene at one end, perhaps through a read error. The chain carries TRBV25-1 and TRBJ1-3; D is unresolved. The germline V gene encodes CDR1 MGHDK and CDR2 SYGVNS. The CDR3 is made up of 12 amino acids. The CDR3: CASSERGWAIHF. The CDR3 DNA follows: TGTGCCAGCAGTGAACGAGGGTGGGCCATACATTTT. The full variable domain, its missing parts supplied by reference TRBV25-1 and TRBJ1-3, is EADIYQTPRYLVIGTGKKITLECSQTMGHDKMYWYQQDPGMELHLIHYSYGVNSTEKGDLSSESTVSRIRTEHFPLTLESARPSHTSQYLCASSERGWAIHFGEGSWLTVV.

This clone was counted a few times. This rearrangement joins TRBV7-9 to TRBJ1-1; D is undetermined. Germline V lookup: CDR1 SEHNR, CDR2 FQNEAQ (reference sequence). The length of the CDR3 is 15 residues. V was shortened by 5 bases and J by 3 bases, with 16 bases between the two germline ends. CDR3 nucleotide sequence: TGTGCCAGCAGCCCCACGGTGGGGAGGGACACTGAAGCTTTCTTT. Its protein is CASSPTVGRDTEAFF. Based on the CDR3 plus reference TRBV7-9 and TRBJ1-1, the full variable domain is DTGVSQNPRHKITKRGQNVTFRCDPISEHNRLYWYRQTLGQGPEFLTYFQNEAQLEKSRLLSDRFSAERPKGSFSTLEIQRTEQGDSAMYLCASSPTVGRDTEAFFGQGTRLTVV.

V is TRBV7-6 and J is TRBJ1-2; 11 nucleotides align to TRBD1. Looked up from germline, CDR1 is SGHVS and CDR2 is FNYEAQ. CDR3 length: 13 residues. Losses at the gene ends were 5 bases for V and 9 bases for J; bases not matched to a gene: 5. The CDR3 DNA follows: TGTGCCAGCAGCCCCCGGACAGGGGGCCGCTACACCTTC. Amino acids: CASSPRTGGRYTF.

V and J are TRBV14 and TRBJ2-7, with TRBD2 identical over 8 bases. CDR1 is SGHDN and CDR2 is FVKESK in the germline V gene. This CDR3 has 13 amino acids. V dropped 4 bases and J dropped 7; count of bases not matched to a gene: 6. CDR3 protein: CASSPRGGREQYF. The CDR3 DNA reads TGTGCCAGCAGCCCCCGGGGGGGAAGGGAGCAGTACTTC.

V is TRBV27 and J is TRBJ2-3, with D perhaps TRBD2 (6 bases). This CDR3 comprises 14 residues. V was shortened by 5 bases and J by 6 bases, with 15 bases between the two germline ends. The germline CDR1 and CDR2 sequences are MNHEY and SMNVEV (reference sequence). The CDR3 DNA reads as TGTGCCAGCAGTCCCGATGGGGGGATGGATACGCAGTATTTT. Encoded protein: CASSPDGGMDTQYF.

The chain combines TRBV10-3 with TRBJ1-2; 10 nucleotides agree with TRBD1. There are 13 residues in the CDR3. The V gene end was trimmed by 7 bases and the J gene end by 7 bases; junction bases not matched to a gene: 6. CDR1 and CDR2 (germline): ENHRY, SYGVKD. The CDR3 DNA sequence: TGTGCCATCACCGGGACAGGGGTGGGTGGCTACACCTTC. As protein: CAITGTGVGGYTF.

V gene TRBV18 combines with J gene TRBJ1-2; 7 bases match TRBD1. The V gene end was trimmed by 4 bases and the J gene end by 2 bases; junction bases not matched to a gene: 4. The CDR3 length is 14 residues. Germline lookup yields CDR1 KGHSH and CDR2 LQKENI. The CDR3 loop is CASSLGGHNYGYTF. As DNA, the CDR3 is TGTGCCAGCTCACTAGGGGGCCACAACTATGGCTACACCTTC.

The chain combines TRBV5-8 with TRBJ2-5; TRBD2 agrees at 15 bases. The CDR3 covers 16 residues. The V segment lost 4 bases and the J segment 4 bases; nucleotides outside the gene matches: 5. Germline V gives CDR1 SGHTS, CDR2 YDEGEE. For the CDR3, the DNA is TGTGCCAGCAGCCCGGGACTAGCGGGGGGCGGAGAGACCCAGTACTTC. Encoded protein: CASSPGLAGGGETQYF.

J is TRBJ2-3 and V is TRBV5-1, with TRBD2 as a possible D gene (5 bases). The germline V and J ends were trimmed by 0 bases and 2 bases, with 13 bases remaining between them. This CDR3 contains 16 residues. Germline V gives CDR1 SGHRS, CDR2 YFSETQ. The CDR3 nucleotides are TGCGCCAGCAGCTTGGCCCGGGGAGACCCCACAGATACGCAGTATTTT. Translation: CASSLARGDPTDTQYF.

This chain connects TRBV19 to TRBJ2-2; no reliable D call. V was trimmed by 3 bases and J by 1 base, leaving 15 bases between them. Germline loops: CDR1 LNHDA, CDR2 SQIVND (reference sequence). CDR3 length: 17 amino acids. DNA for the CDR3: TGTGCCAGTAGTATTTCGTCGGTTGGTTGGAACACCGGGGAGCTGTTTTTT. Protein: CASSISSVGWNTGELFF. Combining the CDR3 with reference TRBV19 and TRBJ2-2 gives the whole variable domain DGGITQSPKYLFRKEGQNVTLSCEQNLNHDAMYWYRQDPGQGLRLIYYSQIVNDFQKGDIAEGYSVSREKKESFPLTVTSAQKNPTAFYLCASSISSVGWNTGELFFGEGSRLTVL.

This chain connects TRBV14 to TRBJ2-2, with 9 nucleotides matching TRBD1. CDR3 length equals 17 residues. CDR1 SGHDN and CDR2 FVKESK come from the germline V gene. V gave up 4 bases and J gave up 2 bases; unmatched junction bases: 8. The CDR3, as DNA: TGTGCCAGCAGCCCACCTCGGACAGGGGCAAACACCGGGGAGCTGTTTTTT. Encoded protein: CASSPPRTGANTGELFF.

In its sample, this clone was seen a few times. This rearrangement joins TRBV7-2 to TRBJ2-5; tentative D call: TRBD2 (6 bases). The germline gives CDR1 SGHTA, CDR2 FQGNSA. The CDR3 has 14 amino acids. V lost 5 bases to trimming and J lost 2 bases, with 12 bases between them. CDR3 sequence reads: CASSTGGTQETQYF. The CDR3 DNA reads as TGTGCCAGCAGCACAGGAGGGACTCAAGAGACCCAGTACTTC.

The CDR3 loop reads CAWGPGQADEKLFF. The DNA for the CDR3 is TGTGCCTGGGGTCCGGGACAGGCGGATGAAAAACTGTTTTTT. This chain joins TRBV30 and TRBJ1-4; 8 positions match TRBD1. Trimming removed 5 bases from V and 6 bases from J; junction bases left unmatched: 8. CDR1 is GTSNPN and CDR2 is SVGIG in the germline V gene (reference sequence). The CDR3 covers 14 residues.

The chain links TRBV14 to TRBJ1-6; 12 bases align to TRBD1. The CDR3 runs to 20 residues. From germline, CDR1 is SGHDN and CDR2 FVKESK. The V segment lost 1 base and the J segment 1 base; nucleotides outside the gene matches: 8. The CDR3 DNA reads as TGTGCCAGCAGCCAAGGCCGGGACAGGGGGCATGGGTCCTATAATTCACCCCTCCACTTT. Amino acid sequence: CASSQGRDRGHGSYNSPLHF.

This rearrangement joins TRBV2 to TRBJ1-2; tentatively, D is TRBD1 (6 bases). V lost 6 bases to trimming and J lost 1 base, with 21 bases between them. Germline-derived CDR1 and CDR2 are SNHLY and FYNNEI. This CDR3 comprises 17 residues. In nucleotides, the CDR3 is TGTGCCAGCAGCTCCTCCCGGTCTGGACAGTATAACTATGGCTACACCTTC. Protein sequence: CASSSSRSGQYNYGYTF.

V gene TRBV7-9 combines with J gene TRBJ2-4, with D possibly matching TRBD1 (6 bases). This CDR3 contains 16 residues. The ends were cut back, 5 bases at V and 15 bases at J, with 29 bases in the middle. In germline, CDR1 is SEHNR, CDR2 FQNEAQ (reference sequence). In nucleotides, the CDR3 is TGTGCCAGCAGCGGTAAGGGTGGGACATACTCCCCTACTCCGTACTTC. This sequence encodes CASSGKGGTYSPTPYF. The entire variable domain, with the rest obtained from reference TRBV7-9 and TRBJ2-4, is as follows: DTGVSQNPRHKITKRGQNVTFRCDPISEHNRLYWYRQTLGQGPEFLTYFQNEAQLEKSRLLSDRFSAERPKGSFSTLEIQRTEQGDSAMYLCASSGKGGTYSPTPYFGAGTRLSVL.

Regarding this clone: No conserved phenylalanine or tryptophan is present at the end of the CDR3, so a read error is the likely explanation. No DNA is shown, since the ends of the CDR3 on it are uncertain; the CDR3 is the one TCRdb lists. V is TRBV6-5 and J is TRBJ2-3; the table assigns TRBD2, which was not confirmed against the DNA. The germline V gene has CDR1 MNHEY and CDR2 SVGAGI. Inclusive of both ends, the CDR3 amounts to 13 amino acids. This CDR3 reads CASSTGLGIRSLL.

The chain couples TRBV7-6 to TRBJ1-6; 7 positions match TRBD1. This CDR3 has 15 amino acids. Germline V gene lookup returns CDR1 SGHVS and CDR2 FNYEAQ. Trimming at V came to 5 bases and at J to 6 bases, leaving 7 bases not matched to a gene. CDR3 protein: CASSLQQGFNSPLHF. CDR3 in DNA: TGTGCCAGCAGCCTCCAACAGGGGTTTAATTCACCCCTCCACTTT.

This chain links TRBV9 with TRBJ1-6; possibly TRBD1 for D (5 bases). This CDR3 contains 15 residues. The germline CDR1 and CDR2 sequences are SGDLS and YYNGEE. V dropped 4 bases and J dropped 2 bases, with 10 bases sitting between them. Here the CDR3 DNA reads TGTGCCAGCAGCCCACGGGGGACCTATAATTCACCCCTCCACTTT. Amino acids: CASSPRGTYNSPLHF.

The chain uses TRBV15 and TRBJ2-6; D may be TRBD1 (5 bases). Germline V gives CDR1 LNHNV, CDR2 YYDKDF (reference sequence). The V end lost 7 bases, the J end lost 0 bases, and 25 bases lay between the germline ends. This CDR3 region has 20 residues. The CDR3 region has the DNA TGTGCCACCAACCAATATATCGGCAGGGCCATTTTCTCTGGGGCCAACGTCCTGACTTTC. Translating gives CATNQYIGRAIFSGANVLTF.